The 21 T cell receptor beta chains given below trace back to one sample, sequenced in a study of blood T cells in healthy people across ages. Primed by a sample-barcoded 5' primer and a J-beta primer mix, a second PCR proceeded for about 7 to 11 cycles. TCRdb reanalysed the 5' RACE reads using MiXCR and keeps one entry per CDR3 protein. Of about 570,000 distinct CDR3 sequences in the sample, 27% are singletons; the top ten hold approximately 17%. The sequencing input was blood. The source of these receptors is a woman in her 70s in good health.

This rearrangement joins TRBV18 to TRBJ1-3; D is unclear. There are 16 residues in the CDR3. The germline V and J ends were trimmed by 0 bases and 4 bases, with 13 bases remaining between them. Germline values: CDR1 KGHSH, CDR2 LQKENI. CDR3 protein: CASSPPYPSEGNTIYF. As DNA, the CDR3 is TGTGCCAGCTCACCACCGTACCCCTCGGAAGGAAACACCATATATTTT.

The chain recombines TRBV3-1 with TRBJ2-7; D might be TRBD1 or TRBD2, each matching 5 bases. The CDR3 length is 12 residues. Germline-derived CDR1 and CDR2 are LGHDT and YNNKEL (reference sequence). Deletions cut 1 base from V and 9 bases from J, with 10 bases between. CDR3 sequence reads: CASSQVGTVQYF. CDR3 DNA: TGTGCCAGCAGCCAAGTGGGGACGGTGCAGTACTTC.

This chain joins TRBV5-1 and TRBJ2-5; D not certain. Germline CDR1 reads SGHRS; CDR2 reads YFSETQ. The CDR3 consists of 15 residues. The V end lost 0 bases, the J end lost 4 bases, and 13 bases lay between the germline ends. CDR3 nucleotides: TGCGCCAGCAGCTTGGTGGGTGGGCTGGCAGAGACCCAGTACTTC. Its protein is CASSLVGGLAETQYF.

This clonotype was observed a handful of times. This rearrangement joins TRBV7-2 to TRBJ1-2, with D hard to call. The germline V and J ends were trimmed by 1 base and 4 bases, with 10 bases remaining between them. Germline CDR1 reads SGHTA; CDR2 reads FQGNSA. This CDR3 spans 14 amino acids. The chain's CDR3 is CASSLDRSAYGYTF. Here the CDR3 DNA reads TGTGCCAGCAGCTTAGACCGCAGTGCCTATGGCTACACCTTC. Filled out from reference TRBV7-2 and TRBJ1-2, the complete variable domain reads GAGVSQSPSNKVTEKGKDVELRCDPISGHTALYWYRQSLGQGLEFLIYFQGNSAPDKSGLPSDRFSAERTGGSVSTLTIQRTQQEDSAVYLCASSLDRSAYGYTFGSGTRLTVV.

This clonotype has just a few counts. Given the absence of the conserved phenylalanine or tryptophan at the CDR3 end, a read error is likely. The limits of the CDR3 on the DNA are not certain, so only TCRdb's listed CDR3 is given. The rearrangement uses TRBV12-3 or TRBV12-4 and TRBJ1-2; TRBD1, the D gene given by the table, was not confirmed from the DNA. The CDR3 region is 12 residues in length, termini included. The CDR3 spells CASSLNPGQPFI.

The chain carries TRBV18 and TRBJ2-5, with 9 bases identical to TRBD1. Germline trimming cut 4 bases from V and 6 bases from J; bases unmatched to any gene: 6. Germline CDR1 KGHSH, CDR2 LQKENI. This CDR3 is 14 amino acids long. Here the CDR3 DNA reads TGTGCCAGCTCACAGGGAAACAGGGGGCAGACCCAGTACTTC. This gives the protein CASSQGNRGQTQYF.

This clonotype was recorded a few times. The chain is built from TRBV5-1 and TRBJ1-4; possible D gene TRBD1, 5 bases. V was clipped by 5 bases and J by 4 bases, with 15 bases between them. The CDR3 sequence is 15 residues long. Germline V gene data show CDR1 as SGHRS and CDR2 as YFSETQ. CDR3 region: CASSRGVTFNEKLFF. DNA of the CDR3: TGCGCCAGCAGTCGAGGGGTGACTTTTAATGAAAAACTGTTTTTT.

DNA for the CDR3: TGCAGTGCTAGGTGGGTCTCCTACGAGCAGTACTTC. It encodes CSARWVSYEQYF. The chain combines TRBV20-1 with TRBJ2-7; D gene unclear. The ends were cut back, 3 bases at V and 0 bases at J, with 6 bases in the middle. The CDR3 has 12 amino acids. In germline, CDR1 is DFQATT, CDR2 SNEGSKA (reference sequence).

The V and J genes are TRBV20-1 and TRBJ2-7; 7 nucleotides align to TRBD1. V gave up 3 bases and J gave up 5 bases; unmatched junction bases: 4. The CDR3 sequence is 12 residues long. Per germline, CDR1 DFQATT and CDR2 SNEGSKA (reference sequence). CDR3 DNA: TGCAGTGCTAGCCCGACAGGGAACGAGCAGTACTTC. It encodes CSASPTGNEQYF.

The V and J genes are TRBV7-9 and TRBJ2-5; D is unclear. The CDR3 consists of 13 residues. Germline V gene data show CDR1 as SEHNR and CDR2 as FQNEAQ (reference sequence). Trimming took off 1 base at V and 5 bases at J, with 8 bases between the two ends. The CDR3 protein is CASSLVDWETQYF. DNA of the CDR3: TGTGCCAGCAGCTTAGTTGACTGGGAGACCCAGTACTTC.

This chain joins TRBV9 and TRBJ2-7; the D gene is possibly TRBD2 (6 bases). The CDR3 sequence is 15 residues long. CDR1 is SGDLS and CDR2 is YYNGEE in the germline V gene. With 2 bases removed from V and 2 bases from J, the gap between germline ends came to 14 bases. In nucleotides, the CDR3 is TGTGCCAGCAGCGTTCTCCCGGGACTGACCTACGAGCAGTACTTC. It specifies CASSVLPGLTYEQYF.

The chain uses TRBV10-3 and TRBJ2-3; no reliable D call. The CDR3 totals 13 residues. Germline V gives CDR1 ENHRY, CDR2 SYGVKD. The germline V and J ends were trimmed by 4 bases and 0 bases, with 5 bases remaining between them. The CDR3 region is CAISGTSTDTQYF. CDR3 in DNA: TGTGCCATCAGTGGTACGAGCACAGATACGCAGTATTTT.

The chain combines TRBV7-2 with TRBJ2-5; 12 bases fit TRBD2. Germline V gene data show CDR1 as SGHTA and CDR2 as FQGNSA. V shed 5 bases, J shed 5 bases, and the junction held 6 bases outside the gene matches. The CDR3 consists of 15 residues. The CDR3 region has the DNA TGTGCCAGCAGCGATTACGGGACTAGCGGGGAGACCCAGTACTTC. Amino acids: CASSDYGTSGETQYF.

This chain links TRBV15 with TRBJ1-4, with D maybe TRBD1 (5 bases). The germline V gene has CDR1 LNHNV and CDR2 YYDKDF (reference sequence). The CDR3 sequence is 16 residues long. V gave up 1 base and J gave up 8 bases, with 17 bases separating them. The CDR3 DNA sequence: TGTGCCACCAGCAGAGCCCCAGGGACCTTTGACGAAAAACTGTTTTTT. Translation gives CATSRAPGTFDEKLFF.

This clonotype occurred a few times. The V call is TRBV9, the J call TRBJ2-1; 14 bases align to TRBD2. With the DNA end fitting TRBJ2-5 better, the J assignment may be wrong. The CDR3 contains 18 residues. Looked up from germline, CDR1 is SGDLS and CDR2 is YYNGEE. The CDR3 is CASSVGGTSGGHKETQYF. The CDR3, as DNA: TGTGCCAGCAGCGTAGGAGGGACTAGCGGGGGCCACAAAGAGACCCAGTACTTC.

V usage is TRBV15 and J usage is TRBJ2-5; 9 positions agree with TRBD2. This CDR3 region has 16 residues. Germline assignment: CDR1 LNHNV and CDR2 YYDKDF (reference sequence). J gave up 1 base and V 3 bases, and 6 bases lay outside the gene matches. The CDR3 spells CATSSLAGAIQETQYF. The CDR3 nucleotides are TGTGCCACCAGCAGTTTAGCGGGGGCGATCCAAGAGACCCAGTACTTC.

The sample holds a few counts of this clonotype. The chain is built from TRBV6-5 and TRBJ2-1, with TRBD2 matching 15 bases. The CDR3 contains 15 residues. Germline V gives CDR1 MNHEY, CDR2 SVGAGI. Losses at the gene ends were 4 bases for V and 7 bases for J; bases not matched to a gene: 2. This CDR3 is CASSWTSGGENEQFF. The CDR3 bases are TGTGCCAGCAGTTGGACTAGCGGGGGGGAGAATGAGCAGTTCTTC.

This rearrangement joins TRBV7-2 to TRBJ1-4; perhaps TRBD1 as D (6 bases). V was shortened by 2 bases and J by 10 bases, with 17 bases between the two germline ends. CDR1 and CDR2 (germline): SGHTA, FQGNSA. This CDR3 contains 15 residues. The CDR3 DNA reads TGTGCCAGCAGCTTAACGAGGGGGACAAAAGGAAAACTGTTTTTT. Translated, it gives CASSLTRGTKGKLFF.

The rearrangement joins TRBV6-5 to TRBJ2-1, with D perhaps TRBD1 (6 bases). Per the germline V gene, CDR1 is MNHEY and CDR2 is SVGAGI. CDR3 size: 16 residues. Deletions cut 4 bases from V and 1 base from J, with 14 bases between. The CDR3 reads CASSSRGTASYNEQFF. CDR3 bases: TGTGCCAGCAGTTCCAGGGGTACTGCATCCTACAATGAGCAGTTCTTC.

The V call is TRBV12-3 or TRBV12-4, the J call TRBJ1-6, with D perhaps matching TRBD1 (5 bases). The V end lost 3 bases, the J end lost 5 bases, and 11 bases lay between the germline ends. The CDR3 is 15 amino acids. CDR3 sequence: CASSFAQGDNSPLHF. The CDR3 coding sequence is TGTGCCAGCAGTTTTGCCCAGGGAGATAATTCACCCCTCCACTTT.

The gene calls are TRBV7-2 and TRBJ2-3, with D unresolved. The ends were cut back, 5 bases at V and 2 bases at J, with 11 bases in the middle. From germline, CDR1 is SGHTA and CDR2 FQGNSA. The CDR3 consists of 14 residues. CDR3 bases: TGTGCCAGCAGCCTAGACGGATACACAGATACGCAGTATTTT. This gives the protein CASSLDGYTDTQYF.